The source of this T cell receptor beta chain is a study of T cells in tumors after PD-1 blockade. Looking at the study overall: Each patient got pembrolizumab 200 mg every 3 weeks or cemiplimab 350 mg every 2 weeks.

Study findings and constraints: About 41% of tumor TCR clonotypes were also found in blood.

The CDR3 spans 12 residues. The V and J ends lost 0 bases and 8 bases respectively, with 7 bases between them. Here immunoSEQ multiplex PCR was the method, and the copy in TCRdb shows in-frame clones only, minus some. The repertoire includes some 43,000 clones, approximately 84% of them detected once, and approximately 4.1% sits in the top ten. Notes on this clone: The target antigen is unknown.

This chain uses TRBV12-3 or TRBV12-4 with TRBJ1-1; the D is unclear. The specimen was PBMCs, collected before anti-PD-1 treatment. The receptor was isolated from a human donor with basal cell carcinoma. CDR3 loop: CASSLAQREAFF. CDR3 nucleotides: TGTGCCAGCAGTTTAGCGCAAAGGGAAGCTTTCTTT.